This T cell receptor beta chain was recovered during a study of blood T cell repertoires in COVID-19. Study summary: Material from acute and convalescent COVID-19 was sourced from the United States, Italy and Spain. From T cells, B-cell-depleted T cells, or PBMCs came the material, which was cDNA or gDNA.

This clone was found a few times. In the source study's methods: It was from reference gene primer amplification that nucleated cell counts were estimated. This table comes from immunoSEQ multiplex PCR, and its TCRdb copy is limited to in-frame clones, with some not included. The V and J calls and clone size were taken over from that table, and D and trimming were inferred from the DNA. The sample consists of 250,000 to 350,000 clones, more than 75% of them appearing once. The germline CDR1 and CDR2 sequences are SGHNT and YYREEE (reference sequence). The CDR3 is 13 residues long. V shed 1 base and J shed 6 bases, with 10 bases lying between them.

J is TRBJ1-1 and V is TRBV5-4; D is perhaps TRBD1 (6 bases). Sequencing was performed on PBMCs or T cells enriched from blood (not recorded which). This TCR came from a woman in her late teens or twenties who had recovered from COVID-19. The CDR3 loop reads CASSLLQGAEAFF. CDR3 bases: TGTGCCAGCAGCTTGTTACAGGGAGCTGAAGCTTTCTTT.